This TCR beta chain is from a study of cytomegalovirus exposure and HLA in healthy donors. Worth noting for this clone: Antigen: not known. The same CDR3 can be traced to other DNA sequences in this sample.

The study, taken as a whole, reports: Productive rates of about 87% or about 30% were seen for most TCR beta V segments in an earlier analysis. As immune exposure information, only CMV serostatus was available. The authors enumerated 164 TCR beta chains as linked to cytomegalovirus.

The donors gave bone marrow, and they were healthy. The germline V and J ends were trimmed by 2 bases and 2 bases, with 7 bases remaining between them. The CDR3 has 12 residues. Germline V CDR1 and CDR2: SQVTM, ANQGSEA. PCR involved 60 Vbeta and 13 Jbeta primers. Here immunoSEQ multiplex PCR was the method, and the copy in TCRdb shows in-frame clones only, minus some. Of approximately 280,000 clones detected, 80% to 90% appear once; the ten largest clones hold 3.5% to 4%. V is TRBV29-1 and J is TRBJ2-7, with a weak D call TRBD1 (5 bases). What was sequenced was PBMCs. The receptor comes from a middle-aged man in good health and CMV-seropositive. The CDR3 DNA sequence: TGCAGCGTTGAAACAGGCACCTACGAGCAGTACTTC. Translating gives CSVETGTYEQYF.